This TCR beta chain comes out of a study of cytomegalovirus exposure and HLA in healthy donors. Whole-study findings and limits: More than 150 TCR beta chains were listed as cytomegalovirus-associated. Many donors carried some public TCRs, although rarity characterized most TCR sequences. It was confirmed in vitro that a few of the CMV-associated chains were specific for CMV antigens.

A note on this clone: As yet, its antigen is unknown.

Produced via immunoSEQ multiplex PCR; TCRdb's table is partial and in-frame only. Seen here are about 110,000 clones, roughly 90% observed once, and the top ten hold more than 1.4%. Trimming took 2 bases from V and 4 from J, leaving 12 bases between them. The CDR3 spans 15 residues. Germline V CDR1 and CDR2: SGHTA, FQGNSA. The donors were members of the validation cohort comprising 100 to 150 subjects, separate from the roughly 700-subject first cohort. The source is a woman in her 30s in good health and CMV-seropositive. J is TRBJ1-3 and V is TRBV7-2, with a possible D match to TRBD1 (5 bases). The sequencing input was PBMCs. CDR3 residues: CASSLSWGPGNTIYF. CDR3 nucleotide sequence: TGTGCCAGCAGCTTAAGTTGGGGCCCCGGAAACACCATATATTTT.